The T cell receptor beta chain under discussion was sequenced for a study of control samples from healthy donors and cancer patients (dated by TCRdb to the early 2020s). With regard to this clone: The antigen this receptor binds is unknown. It has no much larger one-base neighbor in the sample; base qualities were not kept.

Libraries were prepared through the immunoSEQ multiplex PCR assay. The source is immuneACCESS, and TCRdb retained only in-frame sequences with V and J called. Part of the clones is not carried over; for the studies checked, unresolved V genes explain less than half of this, and the remainder is unexplained. The sample yields tens of thousands of clones; approximately 93% were counted once. The top ten clonotypes cover 0.95% to 1.5% of the sample. The CDR3, cysteine through phenylalanine, is 18 amino acids long. The DNA shown is the 54-base CDR3, in frame from base 1. Trimming removed 7 bases from V and 1 base from J, leaving 25 bases between the germline ends. CDR1 SNHLY and CDR2 FYNNEI were looked up in the germline V gene.

This chain joins TRBV2 to TRBJ1-1; TRBD1 is perhaps the D gene, given 5 matching bases. The sequenced material came from PBMCs. This clonotype was obtained from a middle-aged woman with lung cancer. The DNA sequence is TGTGCCAGCACTCATACGCAGGGAGATCAAAGGGGGAACACTGAAGCTTTCTTT. Its translation is CASTHTQGDQRGNTEAFF.